This TCR beta chain was retrieved from a study of T cell responses to AZD1222 COVID-19 vaccine. Some clones are missing from TCRdb's copy, which holds only in-frame ones; the method was immunoSEQ multiplex PCR. The table lists roughly 98,000 clones, roughly 86% of them singletons. As to this clone: Its target is not known.

Pooling of second doses given at about 4 or about 12 weeks was done. The CDR3 has 18 residues. With 4 bases removed from V and 1 base from J, the gap between germline ends came to 17 bases. Germline V gene data show CDR1 as MRHNA and CDR2 as SNTAGT. Overall study results and limits: Possibly, clonal diversity was underestimated; donors were largely white British and included more females. Only a handful of AZD1222 recipients, six or seven in all, had baseline seropositivity. Repertoire sampling was restricted to post-peak T cell response timepoints.

Sequenced material: peripheral blood, taken 28 days after the second AZD1222 dose. This sequence joins TRBV6-4 and TRBJ2-6, with D tentatively TRBD1 (6 bases). The sequence was obtained from an adult who received the AZD1222 COVID-19 vaccine. As DNA, the CDR3 is TGTGCCAGCAGTGGTCGAGGGGACATGATATCTGGGGCCAACGTCCTGACTTTC. Its protein is CASSGRGDMISGANVLTF.